The next 2 T cell receptor beta chains were all read from a single sample in a study of blood T cell repertoires in COVID-19. Some clones are missing from TCRdb's copy, which holds only in-frame ones; the method was immunoSEQ multiplex PCR. The sample lists 150,000 to 200,000 clones, over 65% occurring once. Sequenced sample: peripheral blood. The receptor source for this set is a woman of 80 years or more with acute or convalescent COVID-19.

This clone was observed a handful of times. This chain connects TRBV3-1 (or the pseudogene TRBV3-2) to TRBJ2-1; 7 bases are a match to TRBD2. This CDR3 is built from 13 residues. V dropped 3 bases and J dropped 5; count of bases not matched to a gene: 1. Germline V lookup: CDR1 LGHDT, CDR2 YNNKEL (reference sequence). The CDR3 region has the DNA TGTGCCAGCAGCCATCTAGCGGACAATGAGCAGTTCTTC. It encodes CASSHLADNEQFF.

The CDR3 bases are TGCGCCAGCAGCCAAGACCCGGTCTTAAACACCATATATTTT. Amino acids: CASSQDPVLNTIYF. V usage is TRBV4-1 and J usage is TRBJ1-3; D not certain. Trimming cost V 0 bases and J 6 bases, with 9 bases left between them. CDR3 length equals 14 residues. CDR1 is MGHRA and CDR2 is YSYEKL in the germline V gene.